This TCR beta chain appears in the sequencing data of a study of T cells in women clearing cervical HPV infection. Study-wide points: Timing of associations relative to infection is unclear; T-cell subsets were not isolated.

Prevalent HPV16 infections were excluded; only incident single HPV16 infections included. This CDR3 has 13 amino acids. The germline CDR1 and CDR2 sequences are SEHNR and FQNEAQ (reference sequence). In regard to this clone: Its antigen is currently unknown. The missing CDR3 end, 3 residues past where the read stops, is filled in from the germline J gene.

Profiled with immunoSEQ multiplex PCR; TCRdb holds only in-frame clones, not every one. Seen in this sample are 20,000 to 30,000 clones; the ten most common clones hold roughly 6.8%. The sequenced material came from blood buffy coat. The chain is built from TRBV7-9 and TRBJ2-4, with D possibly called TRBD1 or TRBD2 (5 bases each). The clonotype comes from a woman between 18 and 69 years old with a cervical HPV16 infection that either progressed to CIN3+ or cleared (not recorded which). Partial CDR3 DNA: TGTGCCAGCAGCTTAGTAGAGGGGTGGGGT. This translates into CASSLVEGWG. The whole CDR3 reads CASSLVEGWGQYF.